The sequence of this T cell receptor beta chain was determined in a study of blood T cells in healthy people across ages. This clonotype was counted only a few times. A second PCR, run for about 6 to 11 cycles, used a sample-barcoded 5' primer plus a J-beta primer mix. Sequencing yielded, for each sample, at least 3 million paired-end reads carrying CDR3. Using its own MiXCR run on the 5' RACE reads, TCRdb lists one record per CDR3 protein. This sample has about 970,000 distinct CDR3 sequences; about 51% occur once, and the top ten carry about a fifth. The sample providers were healthy Caucasian people from Russia, aged roughly 6 to 90. Per individual sample, total RNA of at least 5 micrograms was extracted. This CDR3 has 14 amino acids. Looked up from germline, CDR1 is LNHNV and CDR2 is YYDKDF (reference sequence). Trimming took 2 bases from V and 2 from J, leaving 9 bases between them.

The rearrangement joins TRBV15 to TRBJ2-5, with unresolved D. This sequence was found in a woman aged 55-70 years in good health. Sequenced input: blood. The DNA for the CDR3 is TGTGCCACCAGCAGATTAATAGGGCAAGAGACCCAGTACTTC. Protein sequence: CATSRLIGQETQYF.